The rows below give T cell receptor beta chains drawn from one sample of a study of regulatory T cells in long-lasting Graves disease. A single record per CDR3 protein comes from TCRdb applying MiXCR to the multiplex PCR reads. The sample shows roughly 450,000 distinct CDR3 sequences, less than 25% of them seen only once. This specimen consisted of peripheral blood mononuclear cells (PBMCs), obtained when the disease was refractory, from a patient treated with antithyroid drugs. These receptors came from a female donor with Graves disease. CDR3s include the opening cysteine and the closing phenylalanine or tryptophan. The D gene is left open where the match is weak. The size entry is marked missing in some rows and otherwise reads once, few, many or a size class.

abundance	j_gene	d_gene	v_gene	CDR3nt	CDR3aa
.	TRBJ2-2	TRBD1	TRBV2	TGTACCAGCACTATGACAGGGACAGAGCTGTTTTTT	CTSTMTGTELFF
.	TRBJ2-7	TRBD2	TRBV20-1	TGCAGTGCCGAGGGTGAGCTAGCGGGAGGGAGAAGCTGGTACGAGCAGTACTTC	CSAEGELAGGRSWYEQYF
few	TRBJ1-6	TRBD1	TRBV10-3	TGTGCCATCAGTGAGTCGGGGACAGCTTCACCCCTCCACTTT	CAISESGTASPLHF
many	TRBJ1-2	TRBD1	TRBV7-9	TGTGCCAGCAGCCCCGGACAGGGTCTCTATGGCTACACCTTC	CASSPGQGLYGYTF
few	TRBJ2-1	.	TRBV7-3	TGTGCCACAACCTACAATGAGCAGTTCTTC	CATTYNEQFF
many	TRBJ2-5	.	TRBV13	TGTGCCAGCAGCCCCTTGGGAGGCCGGGAGACCCAGTACTTC	CASSPLGGRETQYF
.	TRBJ2-7	.	TRBV19	TGTGCCAGTAGTCTAGAATCCGGGACTTCATACGAGCAGTACTTC	CASSLESGTSYEQYF
.	TRBJ1-6	.	TRBV9	TGTGCCAGCAGCGTGGACAGAAATAATTCACCCCTCCACTTT	CASSVDRNNSPLHF
many	TRBJ2-7	.	TRBV28	TGTGCCAGCAGTTTGCGACTCGACTACGAGCAGTACTTC	CASSLRLDYEQYF
many	TRBJ1-2	TRBD1	TRBV20-1	TGCAGTGCTAGCTCAGGGACAGACTATGGCTACACCTTC	CSASSGTDYGYTF
few	TRBJ1-2	.	TRBV6-5	TGTGCCAGCAGTTACCGCCCCCACTTGACCGGAGCTAACTATGGCTACACCTTC	CASSYRPHLTGANYGYTF
few	TRBJ2-1	.	TRBV6-1	TGTGCCAGCACCTCCCAGGTCTACAATGAGCAGTTCTTC	CASTSQVYNEQFF
many	TRBJ1-2	.	TRBV3-1	TGTGCCAGCACCGGGGAGCATGGCTACACCTTC	CASTGEHGYTF
once	TRBJ1-2	TRBD1	TRBV7-9	TGTGCCAGCAGCTTATTACCGGGACAGAGACTCTTC	CASSLLPGQRLF
.	TRBJ2-7	.	TRBV5-1	TGCGCCAGCAGCTTGGGCGGGCCGTCTCTGGGCGAGCAGTACTTC	CASSLGGPSLGEQYF
.	TRBJ1-2	TRBD1	TRBV5-4	TGTGCCAGCAGCACCGGAGGACAGGCTGAGAACTATGGCTACACCTTC	CASSTGGQAENYGYTF
.	TRBJ2-2	TRBD2	TRBV6-1	TGTGCCAGCAGCAGACTAGCGGGAGCGAACACCGGGGAGCTGTTTTTT	CASSRLAGANTGELFF
.	TRBJ2-2	.	TRBV6-1	TGTGCCGGTTCGACCGGGACTTATAACACCGGGGAGCTGTTTTTT	CAGSTGTYNTGELFF
many	TRBJ2-7	TRBD2	TRBV28	TGTGCCGTATTCTCCGGGACTAGCGGGATTGGGTCCTACGAGCAGTACTTC	CAVFSGTSGIGSYEQYF
many	TRBJ2-5	.	TRBV7-2	TGTGCCAGCAGCGCGCATCTATCACCCACGAGGCCGACATGGGTAGAGACCCAGTACTTC	CASSAHLSPTRPTWVETQYF
many	TRBJ1-6	.	TRBV5-6	TGTGCCAGCAGCGCGGTTAAAAGGGGTTCACCCCTCCACTTT	CASSAVKRGSPLHF
many	TRBJ2-7	.	TRBV20-1	TGCAGTGCTAAACAGGGAGGGTACGAGCAGTACTTC	CSAKQGGYEQYF
many	TRBJ2-7	.	TRBV7-2	TGTGCCAGCAGCTTAGAACGGTTGAGCGGGCAGTACTTC	CASSLERLSGQYF
few	TRBJ2-5	.	TRBV19	TGTGCCAGTAGTCTATCACAGGGAAGAGAGACCCAGTACTTC	CASSLSQGRETQYF
many	TRBJ2-4	TRBD1	TRBV6-1	TGTGCCAGCAGACAGGGGGCCAAAAACATTCAGTACTTC	CASRQGAKNIQYF
.	TRBJ2-7	TRBD1	TRBV7-2	TGTGCCAGCAGCGACGAGTACCGGGACAGGGGCTACGAGCAGTACTTC	CASSDEYRDRGYEQYF
few	TRBJ1-1	.	TRBV12-3/TRBV12-4	TGTGCCAGCAGCCCAGCGTTCCGGGGGGCGTCGAACACTGAAGCTTTCTTT	CASSPAFRGASNTEAFF
few	TRBJ2-7	.	TRBV7-8	TGTGCCAGCAGCTTAGCGCAGGGCGGAGACTACGAGCAGTACTTC	CASSLAQGGDYEQYF
.	TRBJ2-7	TRBD2	TRBV29-1	TGCAGCGTGCGGGATAGCGGGAGCGACGAGCAGTACTTC	CSVRDSGSDEQYF
many	TRBJ1-1	.	TRBV6-7	TGTGCCAGCAGTTACTTAGGTCTGAACACTGAAGCTTTCTTT	CASSYLGLNTEAFF
many	TRBJ2-5	.	TRBV12-3/TRBV12-4	TGTGCCAGCCGTATGAAGGGGAGGCTCGCAGAGACCCAGTACTTC	CASRMKGRLAETQYF
many	TRBJ1-1	.	TRBV28	TGTGCCACCCTGGGGCGAATGAACACTGAAGCTTTCTTT	CATLGRMNTEAFF
.	TRBJ2-1	.	TRBV20-1	TGCAGTGCTAGCGGGTTGGGGGATGAGCAGTTCTTC	CSASGLGDEQFF
many	TRBJ1-6	.	TRBV6-5	TGTGCCAGCAGTTATGGCTCAGGACGAGGATCACCCCTCCACTTT	CASSYGSGRGSPLHF
many	TRBJ1-2	.	TRBV12-3/TRBV12-4	TGTGCCAGCAGTTTAATGCCGGGGACGTACTATGGCTACACCTTC	CASSLMPGTYYGYTF
.	TRBJ2-7	.	TRBV7-6	TGTGCCAGCAGTCGCAGTTGGGGGGAGCAGTACTTC	CASSRSWGEQYF